This record looks at one T cell receptor (beta chain) sequence and its context. Deletions cut 8 bases from V and 1 base from J, with 11 bases between. Germline V gene lookup returns CDR1 SEHNR and CDR2 FQNEAQ (reference sequence). CDR3 length: 13 amino acids. Residents of about two dozen US areas, aged about 18 to 95 years, made up the participants. The sample comes from a study of blood T cell repertoires in COVID-19. Study-level information: Donors in the United States, Italy and Spain gave samples during acute or convalescent COVID-19.

The protocol was immunoSEQ multiplex PCR, while the TCRdb copy is restricted to in-frame clones and leaves out a portion. Altogether roughly 220,000 clones are present, 75% to 90% being singletons, with the ten largest covering around 3.8%. Sequenced sample: PBMCs or T cells enriched from blood (not recorded which). The clonotype comes from a woman aged 35 to 49 with acute COVID-19. The chain has TRBV7-9 and TRBJ1-1; no clear D. The CDR3 nucleotides are TGTGCCAGCGGAGACCGGCCGAACACTGAAGCTTTCTTT. It is translated as CASGDRPNTEAFF.